Each of the 17 T cell receptor beta chains below was sequenced from the same sample in a study of OX40 agonist ivuxolimab in advanced cancers. The protocol was immunoSEQ multiplex PCR, while the TCRdb copy is restricted to in-frame clones and leaves out a portion. The sample contains 100,000 to 150,000 clones, 90% of which appear only once. The material sequenced was CD4+ or CD8+ T cells sorted from blood, taken in a trial of the OX40 agonist ivuxolimab. The receptors shown here come from an adult with an advanced solid tumor such as melanoma, head and neck, liver or kidney cancer.

This rearrangement joins TRBV28 to TRBJ1-2; TRBD1 agrees at 7 bases. Trimming removed 5 bases from V and 2 bases from J; junction bases left unmatched: 17. The germline CDR1 and CDR2 sequences are MDHEN and SYDVKM. The CDR3 runs 18 residues. For the CDR3, the DNA is TGTGCCAGCAGTCTATCTCCGCCCGAGGACAGGAGGAACTATGGCTACACCTTC. It specifies CASSLSPPEDRRNYGYTF.

This chain connects TRBV5-1 to TRBJ2-1; D unclear. CDR3 length equals 11 residues. The germline CDR1 and CDR2 sequences are SGHRS and YFSETQ. V was cut by 0 bases and J by 12 bases, with 7 bases left in between. In DNA, the CDR3 is TGCGCCAGCAGCTTGGAAGGATGGCAGTTCTTC. Amino acids: CASSLEGWQFF.

The V call is TRBV30, the J call TRBJ2-1; TRBD2 matches at 9 bases. This CDR3 comprises 12 residues. The germline V gene encodes CDR1 GTSNPN and CDR2 SVGIG (reference sequence). Germline trimming cut 1 base from V and 9 bases from J; bases unmatched to any gene: 1. The CDR3 nucleotides are TGTGCCTGGAGTGCGACTAGCGGTGAGCAGTTCTTC. Translating gives CAWSATSGEQFF.

V gene TRBV6-1 combines with J gene TRBJ1-1; 10 bases align to TRBD1. This CDR3 is built from 14 residues. In germline, CDR1 is MNHNS, CDR2 SASEGT. The junction had 4 bases not matched to a gene; V was cut back by 8 bases and J by 1 base. The CDR3 DNA reads as TGTGCCAGCCGACAGGGGGCGGCGAACACTGAAGCTTTCTTT. Its translation is CASRQGAANTEAFF.

V and J are TRBV28 and TRBJ1-2; a possible D gene is TRBD1 (6 bases). V was cut by 5 bases and J by 5 bases, with 21 bases left in between. Germline assignment: CDR1 MDHEN and CDR2 SYDVKM. CDR3 length: 16 amino acids. The CDR3 protein is CASSAYGQPRGYGYTF. The CDR3 bases are TGTGCCAGCAGTGCATACGGACAGCCCAGAGGGTATGGCTACACCTTC.

This chain joins TRBV6-1 and TRBJ1-1, with TRBD1 as a possible D gene (5 bases). The CDR3 runs to 13 residues. Trimming shortened V by 6 bases and J by 0 bases, and 8 bases separated the two germline ends. Germline V lookup: CDR1 MNHNS, CDR2 SASEGT. Written as DNA, the CDR3 is TGTGCCAGCAGGGCCAGGGTGAACACTGAAGCTTTCTTT. Translated, it gives CASRARVNTEAFF.

V usage is TRBV6-1 and J usage is TRBJ2-1; D is possibly TRBD2 (5 bases). The V and J ends lost 2 bases and 9 bases respectively, with 11 bases between them. The CDR3 is made up of 13 amino acids. CDR1 is MNHNS and CDR2 is SASEGT in the germline V gene. The CDR3 loop is CASSERVEVEQFF. CDR3 bases: TGTGCCAGCAGTGAACGGGTGGAGGTTGAGCAGTTCTTC.

The chain combines TRBV7-2 with TRBJ2-5; 12 positions agree with TRBD2. Trimming took 5 bases from V and 5 from J; bases not matched to a gene: 6. The CDR3 is 15 residues long. Germline V gene lookup returns CDR1 SGHTA and CDR2 FQGNSA. The CDR3 sequence is CASSPLAGGPETQYF. DNA for the CDR3: TGTGCCAGCAGCCCGCTAGCGGGAGGGCCGGAGACCCAGTACTTC.

The chain uses TRBV5-6 and TRBJ2-1; no clear D. V lost 0 bases to trimming and J lost 5 bases, with 3 bases between them. The CDR3 is 12 residues long. Germline CDR1 reads SGHDT; CDR2 reads YYEEEE. The CDR3 DNA follows: TGTGCCAGCAGCTTGGGACACAATGAGCAGTTCTTC. It codes for CASSLGHNEQFF.

The chain combines TRBV18 with TRBJ2-6; TRBD1 agrees at 7 bases. Losses at the gene ends were 4 bases for V and 1 base for J; bases not matched to a gene: 4. The CDR3 is 16 amino acids. In germline, CDR1 is KGHSH, CDR2 LQKENI. CDR3 residues: CASSQTTGSGANVLTF. CDR3 bases: TGTGCCAGCTCACAAACGACAGGGTCTGGGGCCAACGTCCTGACTTTC.

This chain joins TRBV9 and TRBJ1-3; D gene ambiguous. CDR1 SGDLS and CDR2 YYNGEE come from the germline V gene. V was pared by 4 bases and J by 0 bases, with 11 bases between. This CDR3 region has 15 residues. CDR3 residues: CASSLQKFSGNTIYF. The CDR3 nucleotides read TGTGCCAGCAGCCTACAGAAATTCTCTGGAAACACCATATATTTT.

The sample holds one count of this clone. The rearrangement joins TRBV6-1 to TRBJ2-3; possible D gene TRBD2, 6 bases. Germline lookup yields CDR1 MNHNS and CDR2 SASEGT. This CDR3 is 13 amino acids long. V was shortened by 5 bases and J by 3 bases, with 9 bases between the two germline ends. CDR3 residues: CASSPAGTDTQYF. The CDR3, as DNA: TGTGCCAGCAGTCCCGCGGGAACAGATACGCAGTATTTT.

The V call is TRBV10-3, the J call TRBJ2-2; TRBD1 or TRBD2 may be the D gene (5 bases each). Deletions cut 7 bases from V and 2 bases from J, with 11 bases between. The CDR3 contains 14 residues. Germline CDR1 reads ENHRY; CDR2 reads SYGVKD. The CDR3 sequence: CAITLGPNTGELFF. CDR3 coding DNA: TGTGCCATCACTTTGGGACCCAACACCGGGGAGCTGTTTTTT.

The chain carries TRBV5-1 and TRBJ2-1; unclear D gene. CDR3 length: 16 amino acids. CDR1 SGHRS and CDR2 YFSETQ come from the germline V gene. Trimming shortened V by 4 bases and J by 3 bases, and 17 bases separated the two germline ends. CDR3 sequence reads: CASSPQENRFYNEQFF. CDR3 bases: TGCGCCAGCAGCCCGCAGGAGAACCGGTTCTACAATGAGCAGTTCTTC.

This chain links TRBV19 with TRBJ1-5; D is ambiguous. V was cut by 3 bases and J by 3 bases, with 9 bases left in between. This CDR3 has 14 amino acids. The germline V gene encodes CDR1 LNHDA and CDR2 SQIVND (reference sequence). The CDR3 DNA follows: TGTGCCAGTAGTATCGGGGTACACAATCAGCCCCAGCATTTT. Encoded protein: CASSIGVHNQPQHF.

The chain has TRBV9 and TRBJ2-1, with D perhaps matching TRBD1 (6 bases). V shed 4 bases and J shed 0 bases, with 11 bases lying between them. The CDR3 covers 15 residues. The germline gives CDR1 SGDLS, CDR2 YYNGEE. CDR3 residues: CASSRQELSYNEQFF. In DNA form, the CDR3 reads TGTGCCAGCAGCAGACAGGAGCTCTCCTACAATGAGCAGTTCTTC.

This chain joins TRBV5-1 and TRBJ1-2, with D perhaps TRBD1 (5 bases). The germline V and J ends were trimmed by 4 bases and 8 bases, with 18 bases remaining between them. The CDR3 runs to 14 residues. Looked up from germline, CDR1 is SGHRS and CDR2 is YFSETQ. The CDR3 DNA reads TGCGCCAGCAGCGGGCCCGGTGCCGGGGGAGGCTACACCTTC. Protein: CASSGPGAGGGYTF. Drawing the rest from reference TRBV5-1 and TRBJ1-2, the complete variable domain is KAGVTQTPRYLIKTRGQQVTLSCSPISGHRSVSWYQQTPGQGLQFLFEYFSETQRNKGNFPGRFSGRQFSNSRSEMNVSTLELGDSALYLCASSGPGAGGGYTFGSGTRLTVV.